The text below deals with one T cell receptor (beta chain). The antigen is unknown. This entry comes from a study of cytomegalovirus exposure and HLA in healthy donors. Regarding the study as a whole: While the bulk of TCR sequences proved rare, some public TCRs turned up in many donors.

The PCR was carried out with 60 Vbeta primers and 13 Jbeta primers. Generated by immunoSEQ multiplex PCR, the TCRdb table keeps only in-frame clones and is missing some. The sample includes about 210,000 clones. The CDR3 contains 15 residues. V was clipped by 4 bases and J by 0 bases, with 8 bases between them. Looked up from germline, CDR1 is SGHRS and CDR2 is YFSETQ. Material: PBMCs. The TCR originated in a woman aged 25 to 39 in good health and CMV-seropositive. The chain employs TRBV5-1 and TRBJ2-6; no clear D. The CDR3 here is CASSTGNSGANVLTF. DNA of the CDR3: TGCGCCAGCAGCACGGGTAACTCTGGGGCCAACGTCCTGACTTTC.